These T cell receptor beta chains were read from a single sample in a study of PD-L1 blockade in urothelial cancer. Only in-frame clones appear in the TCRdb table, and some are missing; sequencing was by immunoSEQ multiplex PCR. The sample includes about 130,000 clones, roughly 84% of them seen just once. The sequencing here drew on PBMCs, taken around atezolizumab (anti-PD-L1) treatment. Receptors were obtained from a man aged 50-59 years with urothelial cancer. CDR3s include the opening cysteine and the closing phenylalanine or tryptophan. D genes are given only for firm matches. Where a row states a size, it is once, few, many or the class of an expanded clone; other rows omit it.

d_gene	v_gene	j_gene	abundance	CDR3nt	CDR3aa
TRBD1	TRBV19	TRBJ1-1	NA	TGTGCCAGCGGGGACAGGAGATCAACCGTTACTATGAACACTGAAGCTTTCTTT	CASGDRRSTVTMNTEAFF
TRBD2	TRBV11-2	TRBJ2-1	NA	TGTGCCAGCAGCCCCCGGAGGGTAGCGGGAGTAGGGGTCAATGAGCAGTTCTTC	CASSPRRVAGVGVNEQFF
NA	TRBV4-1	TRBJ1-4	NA	TGCGCCAGCAGCGCTTCTCCAGGGATCCCAAACGAAAAACTGTTTTTT	CASSASPGIPNEKLFF
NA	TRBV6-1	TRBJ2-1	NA	TGTGCCAGCATTAGGAAGGGGCGAGGTGAGCAGTTCTTC	CASIRKGRGEQFF
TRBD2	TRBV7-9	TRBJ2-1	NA	TGTGCCAGCAGCGAACTAGCGGGAATATCTAATGAGCAGTTCTTC	CASSELAGISNEQFF
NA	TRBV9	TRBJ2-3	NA	TGTGCCAGCAGCGCCGGGACAAGCCCGAGCACAGATACGCAGTATTTT	CASSAGTSPSTDTQYF
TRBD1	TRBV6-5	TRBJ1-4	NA	TGTGCCAGCAGTTACGGGACAGGTGGGGAAAAACTGTTTTTT	CASSYGTGGEKLFF
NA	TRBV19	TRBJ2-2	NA	TGTGCCAGTAGTACCCTATCCGGGGAGCTGTTTTTT	CASSTLSGELFF
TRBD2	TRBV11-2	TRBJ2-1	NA	TGTGCCAGCAGCCCTAGCGGGAGTTTCTTCACCTACAATGAGCAGTTCTTC	CASSPSGSFFTYNEQFF
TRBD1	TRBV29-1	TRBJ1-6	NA	TGCAGCGTTGGCACGGGACAGAAAAATTCACCCCTCCACTTT	CSVGTGQKNSPLHF
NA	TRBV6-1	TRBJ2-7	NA	TGTGCCAGCCGACAGGCCTCCTACGAGCAGTACTTC	CASRQASYEQYF
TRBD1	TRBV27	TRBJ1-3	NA	TGTGCCAGCAGTTTGGGAAGGGGGCGCGGAAACACCATATATTTT	CASSLGRGRGNTIYF
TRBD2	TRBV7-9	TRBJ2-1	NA	TGTGCCAGCAGCTTAAGGCTAGCGGGAGGTGGTGATGAGCAGTTCTTC	CASSLRLAGGGDEQFF
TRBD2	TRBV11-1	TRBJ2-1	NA	TGTGCCAGCAGCCCCGAGCGGGGCTCCTACAATGAGCAGTTCTTC	CASSPERGSYNEQFF
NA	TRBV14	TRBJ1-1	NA	TGTGCCAGCAGCCACCTTGCGTGCTCTGAAGCTTTCTTT	CASSHLACSEAFF
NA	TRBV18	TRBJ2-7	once	TGTGCCAGCTCACCCGGGGTCCAATCCTACGAGCAGTACTTC	CASSPGVQSYEQYF
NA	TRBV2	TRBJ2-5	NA	TGTGCCAGCAGATTACAAGAGACCCAGTACTTC	CASRLQETQYF
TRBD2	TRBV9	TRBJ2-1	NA	TGTGCCAGCAGCGTCGGTTCAGCGGGAAGGTCCTACAATGAGCAGTTCTTC	CASSVGSAGRSYNEQFF
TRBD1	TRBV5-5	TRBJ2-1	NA	TGTGCCAGCAGCCCCAGGACAGGGGGCGGGGGGAGGGAGCAGTTCTTC	CASSPRTGGGGREQFF
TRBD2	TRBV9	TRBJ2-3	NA	TGTGCCAGCAGCGTAGATTGGGCTAGCGGGAGTGATACGCAGTATTTT	CASSVDWASGSDTQYF
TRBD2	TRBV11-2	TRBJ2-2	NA	TGTGCCAGCAGCTTATCGGGGGGGAACACCGGGGAGCTGTTTTTT	CASSLSGGNTGELFF
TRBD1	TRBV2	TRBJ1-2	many	TGTGCCAGCAGAGTAACCCTACAGGGGGCGATTTTCTATGGCTACACCTTC	CASRVTLQGAIFYGYTF